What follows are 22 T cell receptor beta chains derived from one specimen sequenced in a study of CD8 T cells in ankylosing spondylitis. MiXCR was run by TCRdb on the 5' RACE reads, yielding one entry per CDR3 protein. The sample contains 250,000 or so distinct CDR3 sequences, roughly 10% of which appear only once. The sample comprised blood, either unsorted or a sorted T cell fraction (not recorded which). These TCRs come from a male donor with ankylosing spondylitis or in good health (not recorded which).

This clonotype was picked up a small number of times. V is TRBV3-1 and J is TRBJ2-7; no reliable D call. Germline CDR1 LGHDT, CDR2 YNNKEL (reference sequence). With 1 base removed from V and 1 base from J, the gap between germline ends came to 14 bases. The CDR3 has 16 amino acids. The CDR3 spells CASSQASSAGSYEQYF. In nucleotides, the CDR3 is TGTGCCAGCAGCCAAGCCTCCAGTGCTGGGTCCTACGAGCAGTACTTC.

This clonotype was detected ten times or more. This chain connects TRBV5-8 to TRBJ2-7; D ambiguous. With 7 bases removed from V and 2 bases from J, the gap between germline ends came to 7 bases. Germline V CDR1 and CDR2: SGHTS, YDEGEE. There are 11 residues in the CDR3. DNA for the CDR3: TGTGCCAGCGATATTGCCTACGAGCAGTACTTC. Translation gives CASDIAYEQYF.

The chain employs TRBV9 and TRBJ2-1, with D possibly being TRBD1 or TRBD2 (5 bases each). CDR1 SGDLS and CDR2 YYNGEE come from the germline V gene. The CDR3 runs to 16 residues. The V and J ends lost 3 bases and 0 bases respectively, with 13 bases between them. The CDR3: CASSAGTFSSYNEQFF. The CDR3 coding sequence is TGTGCCAGCAGCGCCGGGACCTTTAGCTCCTACAATGAGCAGTTCTTC. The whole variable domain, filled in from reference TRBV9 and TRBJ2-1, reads DSGVTQTPKHLITATGQRVTLRCSPRSGDLSVYWYQQSLDQGLQFLIQYYNGEERAKGNILERFSAQQFPDLHSELNLSSLELGDSALYFCASSAGTFSSYNEQFFGPGTRLTVL.

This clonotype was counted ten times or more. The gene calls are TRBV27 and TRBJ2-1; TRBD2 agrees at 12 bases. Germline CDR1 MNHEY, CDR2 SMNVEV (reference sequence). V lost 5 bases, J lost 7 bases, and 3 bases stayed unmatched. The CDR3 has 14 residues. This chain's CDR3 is CASSRGTSGNEQFF. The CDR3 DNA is TGTGCCAGCAGTCGCGGGACTAGCGGGAATGAGCAGTTCTTC.

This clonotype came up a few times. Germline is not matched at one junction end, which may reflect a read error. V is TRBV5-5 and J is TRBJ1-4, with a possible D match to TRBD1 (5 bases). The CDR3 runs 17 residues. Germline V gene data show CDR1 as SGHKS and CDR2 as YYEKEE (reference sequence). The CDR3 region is CASSLARWTPTNEKLFF. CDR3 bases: TGTGCCAGCAGTTTGGCTAGATGGACACCTACTAATGAAAAACTGTTTTTT.

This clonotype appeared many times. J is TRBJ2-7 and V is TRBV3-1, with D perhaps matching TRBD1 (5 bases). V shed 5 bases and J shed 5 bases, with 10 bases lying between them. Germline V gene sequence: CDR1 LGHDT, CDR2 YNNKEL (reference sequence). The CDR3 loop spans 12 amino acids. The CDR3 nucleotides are TGTGCCAGCAGCAAGACAGCAAACGAGCAGTACTTC. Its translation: CASSKTANEQYF.

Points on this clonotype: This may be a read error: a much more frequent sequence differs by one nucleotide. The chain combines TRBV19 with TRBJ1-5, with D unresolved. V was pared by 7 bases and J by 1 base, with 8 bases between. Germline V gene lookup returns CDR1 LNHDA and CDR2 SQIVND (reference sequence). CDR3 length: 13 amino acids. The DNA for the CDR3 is TGTGCCAGTACTATGGGGAGCAATCAGCCCCAGCATTTT. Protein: CASTMGSNQPQHF.

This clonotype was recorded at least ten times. The CDR3 reads CSATRDNNFADTQYF. The CDR3 nucleotides are TGCAGTGCCACCCGGGACAATAACTTCGCAGATACGCAGTATTTT. The gene calls are TRBV20-1 and TRBJ2-3, with D perhaps TRBD1 (6 bases). This CDR3 has 15 amino acids. The V and J ends lost 6 bases and 4 bases respectively, with 20 bases between them. Germline CDR1 is DFQATT and CDR2 is SNEGSKA (reference sequence).

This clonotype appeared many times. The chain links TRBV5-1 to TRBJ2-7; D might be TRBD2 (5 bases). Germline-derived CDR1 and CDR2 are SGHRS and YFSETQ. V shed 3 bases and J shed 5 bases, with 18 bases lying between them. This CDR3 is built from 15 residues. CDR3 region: CASSWLTHEEDEQYF. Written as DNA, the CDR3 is TGCGCCAGCAGCTGGTTGACGCACGAGGAGGACGAGCAGTACTTC.

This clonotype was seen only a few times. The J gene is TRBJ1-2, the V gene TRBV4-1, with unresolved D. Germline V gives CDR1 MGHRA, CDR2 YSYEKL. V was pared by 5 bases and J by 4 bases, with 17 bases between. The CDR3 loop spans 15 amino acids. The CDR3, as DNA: TGCGCCAGCAGCAAGAAGACGGACGGACCCTATGGCTACACCTTC. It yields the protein CASSKKTDGPYGYTF.

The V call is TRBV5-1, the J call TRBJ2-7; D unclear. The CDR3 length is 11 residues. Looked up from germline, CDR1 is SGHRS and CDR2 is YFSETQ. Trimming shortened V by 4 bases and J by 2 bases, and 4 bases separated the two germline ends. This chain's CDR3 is CASSGAYEQYF. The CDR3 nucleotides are TGCGCCAGCAGCGGTGCCTACGAGCAGTACTTC.

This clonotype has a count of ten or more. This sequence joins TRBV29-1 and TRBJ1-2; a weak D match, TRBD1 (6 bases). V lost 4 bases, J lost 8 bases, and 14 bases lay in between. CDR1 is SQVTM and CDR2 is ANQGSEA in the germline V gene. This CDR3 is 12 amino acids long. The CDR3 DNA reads TGCAGCGTTGGGGGGGGCTTGAGCGGCTACACCTTC. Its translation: CSVGGGLSGYTF. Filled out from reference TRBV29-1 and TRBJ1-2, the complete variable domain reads SAVISQKPSRDICQRGTSLTIQCQVDSQVTMMFWYRQQPGQSLTLIATANQGSEATYESGFVIDKFPISRPNLTFSTLTVSNMSPEDSSIYLCSVGGGLSGYTFGSGTRLTVV.

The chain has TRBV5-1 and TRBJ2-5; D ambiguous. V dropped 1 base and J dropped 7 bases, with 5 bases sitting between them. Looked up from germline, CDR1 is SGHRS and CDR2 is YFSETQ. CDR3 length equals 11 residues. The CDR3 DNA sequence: TGCGCCAGCAGCTTGTGGGGGACCCAGTACTTC. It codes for CASSLWGTQYF. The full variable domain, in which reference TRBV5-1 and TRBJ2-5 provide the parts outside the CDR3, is KAGVTQTPRYLIKTRGQQVTLSCSPISGHRSVSWYQQTPGQGLQFLFEYFSETQRNKGNFPGRFSGRQFSNSRSEMNVSTLELGDSALYLCASSLWGTQYFGPGTRLLVL.

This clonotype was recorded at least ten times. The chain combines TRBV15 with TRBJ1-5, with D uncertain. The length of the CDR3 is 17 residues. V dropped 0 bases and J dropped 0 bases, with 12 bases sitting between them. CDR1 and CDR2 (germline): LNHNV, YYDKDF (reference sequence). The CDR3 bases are TGTGCCACCAGCAGAGATCGGGGAGAGTATAGCAATCAGCCCCAGCATTTT. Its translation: CATSRDRGEYSNQPQHF.

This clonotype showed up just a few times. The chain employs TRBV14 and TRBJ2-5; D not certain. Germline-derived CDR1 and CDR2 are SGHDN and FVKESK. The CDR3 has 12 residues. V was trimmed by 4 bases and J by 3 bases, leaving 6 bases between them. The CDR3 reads CASSRFEETQYF. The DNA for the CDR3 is TGTGCCAGCAGCCGGTTCGAAGAGACCCAGTACTTC. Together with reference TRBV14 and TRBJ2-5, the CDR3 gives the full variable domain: EAGVTQFPSHSVIEKGQTVTLRCDPISGHDNLYWYRRVMGKEIKFLLHFVKESKQDESGMPNNRFLAERTGGTYSTLKVQPAELEDSGVYFCASSRFEETQYFGPGTRLLVL.

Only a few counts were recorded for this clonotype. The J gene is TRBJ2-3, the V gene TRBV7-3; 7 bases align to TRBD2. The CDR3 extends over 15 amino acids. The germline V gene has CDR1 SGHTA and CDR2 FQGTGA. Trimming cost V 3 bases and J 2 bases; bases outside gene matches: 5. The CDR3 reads CASSFLRGFTDTQYF. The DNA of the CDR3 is TGTGCCAGCAGCTTCCTGCGGGGGTTCACAGATACGCAGTATTTT. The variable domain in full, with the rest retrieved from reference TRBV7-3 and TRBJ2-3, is GAGVSQTPSNKVTEKGKYVELRCDPISGHTALYWYRQSLGQGPEFLIYFQGTGAADDSGLPNDRFFAVRPEGSVSTLKIQRTERGDSAVYLCASSFLRGFTDTQYFGPGTRLTVL.

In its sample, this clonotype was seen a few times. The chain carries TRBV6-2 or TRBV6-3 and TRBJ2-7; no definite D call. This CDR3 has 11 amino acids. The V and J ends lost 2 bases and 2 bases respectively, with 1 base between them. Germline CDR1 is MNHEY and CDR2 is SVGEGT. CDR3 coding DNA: TGTGCCAGCAGTTACGCCTACGAGCAGTACTTC. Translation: CASSYAYEQYF.

The chain's CDR3 is CSVENTGTGNEQFF. In DNA, the CDR3 is TGCAGCGTTGAAAATACGGGAACGGGCAATGAGCAGTTCTTC. The chain carries TRBV29-1 and TRBJ2-1; a possible D gene is TRBD2 (5 bases). The V gene lost 2 bases and the J gene lost 6 bases, with 14 bases spanning the gap. Germline loops: CDR1 SQVTM, CDR2 ANQGSEA. The CDR3 is made up of 14 amino acids.

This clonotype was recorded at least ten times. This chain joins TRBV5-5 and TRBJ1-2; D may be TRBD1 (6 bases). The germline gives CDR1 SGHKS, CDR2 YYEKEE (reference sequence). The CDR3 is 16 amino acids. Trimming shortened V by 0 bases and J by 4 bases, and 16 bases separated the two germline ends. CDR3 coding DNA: TGTGCCAGCAGCTTGGGTTACGGGGGCTCTGGCTATGGCTACACCTTC. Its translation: CASSLGYGGSGYGYTF.

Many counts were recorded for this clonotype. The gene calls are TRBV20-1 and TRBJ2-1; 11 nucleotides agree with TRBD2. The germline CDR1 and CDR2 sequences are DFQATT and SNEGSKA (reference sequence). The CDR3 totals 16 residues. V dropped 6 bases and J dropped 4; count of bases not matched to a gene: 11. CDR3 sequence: CSAPSPGLAEYNEQFF. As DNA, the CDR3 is TGCAGTGCCCCATCCCCGGGACTAGCGGAGTACAATGAGCAGTTCTTC.

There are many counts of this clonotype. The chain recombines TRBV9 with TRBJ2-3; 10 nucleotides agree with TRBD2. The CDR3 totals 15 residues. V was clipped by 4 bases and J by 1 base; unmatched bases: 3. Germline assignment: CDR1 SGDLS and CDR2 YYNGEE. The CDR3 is CASSSGTSGTDTQYF. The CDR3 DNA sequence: TGTGCCAGCAGCTCCGGGACTAGCGGCACAGATACGCAGTATTTT.

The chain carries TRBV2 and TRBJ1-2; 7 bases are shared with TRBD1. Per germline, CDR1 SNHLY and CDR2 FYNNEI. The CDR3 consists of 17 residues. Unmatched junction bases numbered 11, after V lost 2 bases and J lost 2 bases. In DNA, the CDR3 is TGTGCCAGCAGTGAAAGCGGGGACAGTCGCCCCAACTATGGCTACACCTTC. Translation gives CASSESGDSRPNYGYTF.